Shown below are 20 T cell receptor beta chains from a single sample sequenced in a study of blood T cell repertoires in COVID-19. Method: immunoSEQ multiplex PCR; TCRdb's copy keeps in-frame clones and lacks some. The repertoire holds approximately 500,000 clones, with 80% to 90% as singletons. The sequenced sample consisted of peripheral blood. The receptor source for this set is a human donor in a cohort sampled during active COVID-19.

The chain couples TRBV29-1 to TRBJ2-6, with a weak D call TRBD1 (5 bases). CDR3 length equals 13 residues. Germline CDR1 and CDR2: SQVTM and ANQGSEA. V shed 6 bases and J shed 1 base, with 7 bases lying between them. The CDR3 is CSVQESGANVLTF. The DNA of the CDR3 is TGCAGCGTACAGGAATCTGGGGCCAACGTCCTGACTTTC.

This clone came up once. This CDR3 reads CASSLGPGQGTHEQYF. The CDR3 DNA is TGTGCCAGCAGCTTGGGCCCGGGACAGGGGACCCACGAGCAGTACTTC. The rearrangement uses TRBV5-5 and TRBJ2-7, with 10 nucleotides matching TRBD1. This CDR3 has 16 residues. With 0 bases clipped from V and 5 bases from J, the junction kept 8 bases outside the gene matches. From germline, CDR1 is SGHKS and CDR2 YYEKEE (reference sequence).

J is TRBJ2-7 and V is TRBV27; D may be TRBD1 (5 bases). Germline V gives CDR1 MNHEY, CDR2 SMNVEV (reference sequence). The CDR3 is 13 amino acids. Trimming left V 6 bases short and J 1 base short, with 10 bases between. The DNA of the CDR3 is TGTGCCAGCAGGCAGGGTAGGTCCTACGAGCAGTACTTC. Translating it yields CASRQGRSYEQYF.

The V call is TRBV3-1 (or the pseudogene TRBV3-2), the J call TRBJ1-2, with a weak D call TRBD1 (5 bases). Germline assignment: CDR1 LGHDT and CDR2 YNNKEL (reference sequence). CDR3 length: 14 amino acids. The V end was cut by 2 bases, the J end by 9 bases, with 16 bases between. The CDR3 sequence: CASSQMGPRERYTF. Here the CDR3 DNA reads TGTGCCAGCAGCCAAATGGGACCTCGGGAGCGCTACACCTTC.

This clone has only one observation. The junction departs from germline at one end; a sequencing error may be responsible. The chain employs TRBV6-6 and TRBJ2-3; 9 nucleotides match TRBD2. The CDR3 is 13 residues long. Germline CDR1 MNHNY, CDR2 SVGAGI (reference sequence). This chain's CDR3 is CASQREDTDTQYF. Written as DNA, the CDR3 is TGTGCCAGTCAGCGGGAGGACACAGATACGCAATATTTT.

The chain carries TRBV19 and TRBJ1-5, with a weak D call TRBD1 (6 bases). CDR3 length equals 15 residues. The V end lost 4 bases, the J end lost 2 bases, and 12 bases lay between the germline ends. The germline CDR1 and CDR2 sequences are LNHDA and SQIVND (reference sequence). CDR3 sequence (DNA): TGTGCCAGTAGTACGGGGGGCCGAGGCAATCAGCCCCAGCATTTT. It specifies CASSTGGRGNQPQHF. The full variable domain, with the rest looked up from reference TRBV19 and TRBJ1-5, is DGGITQSPKYLFRKEGQNVTLSCEQNLNHDAMYWYRQDPGQGLRLIYYSQIVNDFQKGDIAEGYSVSREKKESFPLTVTSAQKNPTAFYLCASSTGGRGNQPQHFGDGTRLSIL.

This clone was counted a few times. This chain joins TRBV11-2 and TRBJ2-1; D not certain. Germline-derived CDR1 and CDR2 are SGHAT and FQNNGV. The CDR3 contains 12 residues. Trimming stripped 3 bases from V and 6 bases from J, with 6 bases between. Written as DNA, the CDR3 is TGTGCCAGCAGCTTGAGCGCCAATGAGCAGTTCTTC. Translated: CASSLSANEQFF. The full variable domain, its missing parts supplied by reference TRBV11-2 and TRBJ2-1, is EAGVAQSPRYKIIEKRQSVAFWCNPISGHATLYWYQQILGQGPKLLIQFQNNGVVDDSQLPKDRFSAERLKGVDSTLKIQPAKLEDSAVYLCASSLSANEQFFGPGTRLTVL.

The chain joins TRBV27 to TRBJ1-2; 8 positions agree with TRBD1. The V segment lost 6 bases and the J segment 2 bases; nucleotides outside the gene matches: 5. The CDR3 is 14 amino acids. Germline V gene data show CDR1 as MNHEY and CDR2 as SMNVEV (reference sequence). CDR3 DNA sequence: TGTGCCAGCAGCGCAGGGGGCTCGAACTATGGCTACACCTTC. This sequence encodes CASSAGGSNYGYTF.

The chain joins TRBV24-1 to TRBJ2-5, with no clear D. CDR1 is KGHDR, CDR2 SFDVKD, per germline. V was pared by 1 base and J by 5 bases, with 16 bases between. The CDR3 is made up of 16 amino acids. CDR3 protein: CATSDFHYTWFETQYF. In DNA, the CDR3 is TGTGCCACCAGTGATTTCCACTATACTTGGTTCGAGACCCAGTACTTC.

The J gene is TRBJ2-1, the V gene TRBV7-8; 9 bases are shared with TRBD2. The CDR3 covers 19 residues. Germline V CDR1 and CDR2: SGHVS, FQNEAQ. Trimming took 5 bases from V and 5 from J; bases not matched to a gene: 19. The CDR3 DNA is TGTGCCAGCAGCGCAATGTGGGCTAGCGGGGTTCATGGGGACAATGAGCAGTTCTTC. Translated: CASSAMWASGVHGDNEQFF.

V and J are TRBV7-9 and TRBJ1-6, with 7 bases that match TRBD1. CDR3 size: 15 residues. In germline, CDR1 is SEHNR, CDR2 FQNEAQ (reference sequence). J gave up 9 bases and V 1 base, and 6 bases lay outside the gene matches. CDR3 region: CASSLGDRVSSPLHF. Written as DNA, the CDR3 is TGTGCCAGCAGCTTAGGAGACAGGGTCAGTTCACCCCTCCACTTT.

The chain carries TRBV15 and TRBJ2-1; possible D gene TRBD2, 6 bases. V lost 3 bases and J 9 bases, leaving 12 bases between the germline ends. Germline V gene data show CDR1 as LNHNV and CDR2 as YYDKDF (reference sequence). The CDR3 totals 13 residues. For the CDR3, the DNA is TGTGCCACCAGCAGGAACAGCGGGTCTGAGCAGTTCTTC. This gives the protein CATSRNSGSEQFF.

This clone was counted a few times. The genes are TRBV6-5 and TRBJ2-7; TRBD1 might be the D (5 bases). Germline V gene lookup returns CDR1 MNHEY and CDR2 SVGAGI. This CDR3 contains 12 residues. With 10 bases removed from V and 2 bases from J, the gap between germline ends came to 12 bases. CDR3 residues: CATRGHPYEQYF. CDR3 sequence (DNA): TGTGCCACCCGTGGACACCCCTACGAGCAGTACTTC.

This CDR3 reads CSASGTSDTDTQYF. The CDR3 coding sequence is TGCAGTGCTAGTGGGACTAGCGATACAGATACGCAGTATTTT. This chain links TRBV20-1 with TRBJ2-3, with 10 bases matching TRBD2. From germline, CDR1 is DFQATT and CDR2 SNEGSKA (reference sequence). This CDR3 is built from 14 residues. The ends lost 3 bases at V and 3 bases at J; junction bases unmatched: 3.

The chain uses TRBV19 and TRBJ2-5; 9 bases fit TRBD2. The germline V gene has CDR1 LNHDA and CDR2 SQIVND (reference sequence). V lost 1 base, J lost 3 bases, and 9 bases stayed unmatched. The CDR3 totals 17 residues. CDR3 residues: CASSIGFQTSGEETQYF. Here the CDR3 DNA reads TGTGCCAGTAGTATAGGATTTCAGACTAGCGGTGAAGAGACCCAGTACTTC.

The rearrangement joins TRBV5-1 to TRBJ1-1, with 9 positions matching TRBD1. V shed 4 bases and J 0 bases; nucleotides not matched to a gene: 7. CDR1 and CDR2 (germline): SGHRS, YFSETQ. The length of the CDR3 is 16 residues. CDR3 protein: CASSDRDRVLNTEAFF. The DNA for the CDR3 is TGCGCCAGCAGCGACCGGGACAGGGTATTGAACACTGAAGCTTTCTTT. Full variable domain (remainder filled in from reference TRBV5-1 and TRBJ1-1): KAGVTQTPRYLIKTRGQQVTLSCSPISGHRSVSWYQQTPGQGLQFLFEYFSETQRNKGNFPGRFSGRQFSNSRSEMNVSTLELGDSALYLCASSDRDRVLNTEAFFGQGTRLTVV.

The J gene is TRBJ2-7, the V gene TRBV14; D might be TRBD1 (6 bases). Trimming removed 3 bases from V and 4 bases from J, with 16 bases in between. CDR1 and CDR2 from the germline V gene are SGHDN and FVKESK. The CDR3 is made up of 15 amino acids. The DNA for the CDR3 is TGTGCCAGCAGCCAGAAGACAGGTCCGGGGTACGAGCAGTACTTC. This encodes CASSQKTGPGYEQYF.

This clone turned up a few times. This chain links TRBV18 with TRBJ2-7; 7 bases agree with TRBD2. Germline trimming cut 8 bases from V and 3 bases from J; bases unmatched to any gene: 4. Germline CDR1 reads KGHSH; CDR2 reads LQKENI. This CDR3 spans 12 amino acids. The CDR3 spells CASRGDYYEQYF. In DNA form, the CDR3 reads TGTGCCAGCCGTGGGGACTACTACGAGCAGTACTTC.

The chain recombines TRBV5-8 with TRBJ2-4; D is undetermined. The CDR3 sequence is 12 residues long. Trimming stripped 2 bases from V and 8 bases from J, with 8 bases between. Germline values: CDR1 SGHTS, CDR2 YDEGEE. The CDR3 bases are TGTGCCAGCAGCTTTGACCGGGACATTCAGTACTTC. Translating gives CASSFDRDIQYF.

The rearrangement joins TRBV18 to TRBJ2-1, with 7 nucleotides matching TRBD2. Germline V gene lookup returns CDR1 KGHSH and CDR2 LQKENI. The CDR3 sequence is 15 residues long. Trimming took 4 bases from V and 5 from J; bases not matched to a gene: 8. The DNA for the CDR3 is TGTGCCAGCTCACTTCTCGCTAGCGGCGACAATGAGCAGTTCTTC. This sequence encodes CASSLLASGDNEQFF.